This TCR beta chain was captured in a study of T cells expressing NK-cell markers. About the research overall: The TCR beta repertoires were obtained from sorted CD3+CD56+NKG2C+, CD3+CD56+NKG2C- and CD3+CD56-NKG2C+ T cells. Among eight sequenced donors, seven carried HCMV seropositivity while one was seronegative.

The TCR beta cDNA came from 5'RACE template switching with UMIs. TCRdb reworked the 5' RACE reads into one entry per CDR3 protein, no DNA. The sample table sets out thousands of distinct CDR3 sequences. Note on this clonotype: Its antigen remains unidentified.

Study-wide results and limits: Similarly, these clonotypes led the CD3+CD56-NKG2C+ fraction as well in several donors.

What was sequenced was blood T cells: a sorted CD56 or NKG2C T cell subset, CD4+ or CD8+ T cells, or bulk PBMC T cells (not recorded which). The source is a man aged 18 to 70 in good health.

CDR3 residues: CASSLDREITEAFF. V and J are TRBV7-9 and TRBJ1-1; the TCRdb call, TRBD1, lacks DNA for checking. This CDR3 comprises 14 residues. Germline CDR1 reads SEHNR; CDR2 reads FQNEAQ (reference sequence).